The rows below give T cell receptor beta chains drawn from one sample of a study of human T cells and chemical hapten exposure. Each CDR3 protein gets one entry after TCRdb re-called the RACE reads with MiXCR. This sample yields a few hundred thousand distinct CDR3 sequences, of which about 6% are seen a single time; around 5.8% belongs to the top ten. Material: whole blood, obtained in connection with sensitization to the hapten diphenylcyclopropenone (DPC). Every receptor here comes from a woman under 30 with alopecia areata. Some clones in this sample may be carry-over from other donors' samples. CDR3s leave out the opening cysteine and the closing phenylalanine or tryptophan. A row's size may be missing; if present it is once, few, many or a size class.

ASSQGTEPQH	few	TRBV7-9	10
ASSLESAGETQY	few	TRBV5-1	12
ASRQGYNSPLH	few	TRBV6-5	11
ASSSPEGTGNTEAF	many	TRBV7-2	14
ASSQDNGQGDEQY	-	TRBV4-2	13
SASDRAATNEQY	-	TRBV20-1	12
ASSLYRATETQY	few	TRBV12-3/TRBV12-4	12
ASSSGAGHSYNEQF	-	TRBV28	14
ASSWGTGTEAF	many	TRBV6-5	11
ASSRVEGQLYEQY	many	TRBV7-2	13
SVAGDREEASNEKLF	many	TRBV29-1	15
ASSLVTRANEQF	-	TRBV7-2	12
ASGFGTDTQY	few	TRBV28	10
ASEAGTSYEQY	-	TRBV12-3/TRBV12-4	11
ASSSHDGREQY	-	TRBV6-6	11
ASSYGHGNTIY	many	TRBV6-5	11
ASSLQQGGGQPQH	few	TRBV12-3/TRBV12-4	13
ASSLPPMNTEAF	few	TRBV12-3/TRBV12-4	12
ASSRWAGVLENYGYT	many	TRBV12-3/TRBV12-4	15
ASSPIIEGDTQY	few	TRBV12-3/TRBV12-4	12
ASSPGNQPQH	many	TRBV18	10
ASSSSGGSYGYT	many	TRBV5-1	12
ASSLVSYPLGVTNEQF	many	TRBV7-8	16
SVGREAF	many	TRBV29-1	7
ASSFGQGHTEAF	many	TRBV6-5	12
ASSEEDQGYTEAF	-	TRBV2	13
ASSLGGTLLSGANVLT	few	TRBV5-5	16
ASSGGQEPLNQPQH	-	TRBV5-6	14
ASSQGHQGGYEQY	few	TRBV4-1	13
ASSKGSVSYQPQH	-	TRBV7-2	13
ASSVNVEGETQY	few	TRBV9	12